One sample yielded the 10 T cell receptor beta chains listed below, sequenced in a study of blood T cell repertoires in COVID-19. Assay used: immunoSEQ multiplex PCR; TCRdb lists only in-frame clones, some missing. The table lists approximately 210,000 clones, roughly nine tenths of them singletons. Sequenced input: peripheral blood. The receptors come from a woman aged 65 to 85 with acute or convalescent COVID-19.

The rearrangement uses TRBV4-2 and TRBJ1-1; perhaps TRBD1 as D (5 bases). Germline lookup yields CDR1 LGHNA and CDR2 YNFKEQ. The CDR3 has 15 amino acids. Deletions cut 1 base from V and 3 bases from J, with 12 bases between. The CDR3 here is CASSQGTGRDTEAFF. CDR3 DNA: TGTGCCAGCAGCCAAGGTACAGGCAGGGACACTGAAGCTTTCTTT.

V usage is TRBV7-3 and J usage is TRBJ2-2; perhaps TRBD2 as D (7 bases). The CDR3 spans 16 residues. With 5 bases removed from V and 6 bases from J, the gap between germline ends came to 19 bases. Germline CDR1 reads SGHTA; CDR2 reads FQGTGA. CDR3 amino acids: CASSITPGGGAGELFF. The CDR3 nucleotides are TGTGCCAGCAGCATTACTCCGGGGGGCGGCGCCGGGGAGCTGTTTTTT.

In its sample, this clone was seen a few times. V and J are TRBV5-5 and TRBJ2-7; 8 nucleotides agree with TRBD1. Unmatched junction bases numbered 10, after V lost 4 bases and J lost 1 base. CDR1 SGHKS and CDR2 YYEKEE come from the germline V gene (reference sequence). The CDR3 is 16 amino acids. The CDR3 nucleotides are TGTGCCAGCAGCCCCCGGACAGGGTGGTTTTCCTACGAGCAGTACTTC. Protein: CASSPRTGWFSYEQYF. The whole variable domain, filled in from reference TRBV5-5 and TRBJ2-7, reads DAGVTQSPTHLIKTRGQQVTLRCSPISGHKSVSWYQQVLGQGPQFIFQYYEKEERGRGNFPDRFSARQFPNYSSELNVNALLLGDSALYLCASSPRTGWFSYEQYFGPGTRLTVT.

The gene calls are TRBV4-1 and TRBJ1-5, with 9 positions matching TRBD1. Germline V gives CDR1 MGHRA, CDR2 YSYEKL. The CDR3 consists of 15 residues. The V and J ends lost 4 bases and 4 bases, in that order; junction bases with no gene match: 5. CDR3 amino acids: CASSPPDRGNQPQHF. In DNA form, the CDR3 reads TGCGCCAGCAGCCCCCCCGACAGGGGGAATCAGCCCCAGCATTTT.

The table lists this clone with a count of one. The genes are TRBV5-5 and TRBJ2-1; 9 bases are a match to TRBD2. CDR3 length: 15 residues. The J segment lost 9 bases and the V segment lost 3 bases, leaving 10 bases of the junction unmatched. Germline V gives CDR1 SGHKS, CDR2 YYEKEE (reference sequence). CDR3 bases: TGTGCCAGCAGCTCAATAGCGGGAGTTGGGGGTGAGCAGTTCTTC. Translated, it gives CASSSIAGVGGEQFF. The variable domain in full, with the rest retrieved from reference TRBV5-5 and TRBJ2-1, is DAGVTQSPTHLIKTRGQQVTLRCSPISGHKSVSWYQQVLGQGPQFIFQYYEKEERGRGNFPDRFSARQFPNYSSELNVNALLLGDSALYLCASSSIAGVGGEQFFGPGTRLTVL.

This chain joins TRBV6-1 and TRBJ2-1; a weak D match, TRBD2 (6 bases). This CDR3 is built from 15 residues. Trimming took off 0 bases at V and 1 base at J, with 7 bases between the two ends. CDR1 MNHNS and CDR2 SASEGT come from the germline V gene. The CDR3 reads CASSEAAGSYNEQFF. CDR3 DNA sequence: TGTGCCAGCAGTGAAGCTGCGGGGTCCTACAATGAGCAGTTCTTC.

This rearrangement joins TRBV6-1 to TRBJ2-2, with D unclear. V lost 3 bases and J 1 base, leaving 3 bases between the germline ends. From germline, CDR1 is MNHNS and CDR2 SASEGT. The CDR3 covers 13 residues. The CDR3 DNA reads TGTGCCAGCAGTGACAGGAACACCGGGGAGCTGTTTTTT. It translates to CASSDRNTGELFF.

This chain connects TRBV11-3 to TRBJ1-2; 8 positions match TRBD1. The junction had 5 bases not matched to a gene; V was cut back by 6 bases and J by 5 bases. Germline loops: CDR1 SGHNT, CDR2 YENEEA. The CDR3 has 13 amino acids. CDR3 in amino acids: CASSLDREYGYTF. The CDR3, as DNA: TGTGCCAGCAGTCTGGACAGGGAGTATGGCTACACCTTC.

The chain joins TRBV29-1 to TRBJ2-7, with TRBD1 matching over 9 bases. Per the germline V gene, CDR1 is SQVTM and CDR2 is ANQGSEA. Losses at the gene ends were 7 bases for V and 5 bases for J; bases not matched to a gene: 9. CDR3 length: 13 residues. CDR3 DNA: TGCAGCGCCACGAACAGGGGGCTGGACGAGCAGTACTTC. Protein product: CSATNRGLDEQYF.

The chain combines TRBV10-1 with TRBJ1-5; D is unresolved. The CDR3 contains 15 residues. V dropped 5 bases and J dropped 0 bases, with 11 bases sitting between them. Germline V gene lookup returns CDR1 WNHNN and CDR2 SYGVQD (reference sequence). The CDR3 reads CASSSRENSNQPQHF. In DNA, the CDR3 is TGCGCCAGCAGTAGCCGGGAGAATAGCAATCAGCCCCAGCATTTT.